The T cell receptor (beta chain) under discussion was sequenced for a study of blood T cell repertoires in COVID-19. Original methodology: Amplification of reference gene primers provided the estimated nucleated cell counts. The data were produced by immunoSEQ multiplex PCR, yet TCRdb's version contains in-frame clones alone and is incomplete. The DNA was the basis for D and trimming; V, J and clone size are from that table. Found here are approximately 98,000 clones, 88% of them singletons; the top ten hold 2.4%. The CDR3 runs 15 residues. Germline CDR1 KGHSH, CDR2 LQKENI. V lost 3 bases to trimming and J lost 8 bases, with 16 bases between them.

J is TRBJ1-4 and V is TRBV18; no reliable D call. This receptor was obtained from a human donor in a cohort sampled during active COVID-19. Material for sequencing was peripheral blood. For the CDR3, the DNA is TGTGCCAGCTCACCCTTTGACGCTGGAGGGGAAAAACTGTTTTTT. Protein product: CASSPFDAGGEKLFF.